This TCR beta chain appears in the sequencing data of a study of blood T cell repertoires in COVID-19 (TCRdb year 2020). Notes on the research overall: Samples covering the acute and convalescent phases of COVID-19 were provided by collaborators in the United States, Italy and Spain. The prospective study material was composed of cDNA or gDNA derived from T cells, B-cell-depleted T cells, or PBMCs. Deeply sampled blood TCRbeta repertoires from subjects exposed to, actively infected with, or recovered from COVID-19 were included in the dataset. The repertoires were released in a freely available public database meant as a resource for research on the immune response to SARS-CoV-2. The samples were drawn from the first 160 participants of the ongoing ImmuneRACE study and from 1,254 subjects provided by 6 global collaborators. Nearly every sample came with metadata listing a de-identified subject ID, COVID-19 status, age in years and sex. HLA class I and class II types, where available, came from metadata supplied by the sample provider rather than from assay-based typing.

As encoded in the germline V gene, CDR1 is SGHTA while CDR2 is FQGNSA. Including cysteine and phenylalanine, the CDR3 has 14 amino acids. Of all the DNA, just the CDR3 is kept, 42 bases in frame from base 1. Cut back by 3 bases and 6 bases, the V and J ends lie 12 bases apart. In this sample, this clone turned up once. Its antigen is unknown. No base qualities exist here, and no much larger clone lies one base off it. Collaborating institutions collected whole blood in K2EDTA tubes following their own protocols. For TCRbeta analysis, collaborators shipped samples in one of three forms: frozen whole blood, isolated PBMCs, or DNA extracted from either of those sample types. TCRbeta CDR3 regions were amplified from genomic DNA by means of the immunoSEQ Assay, a bias-controlled multiplex PCR. As for how the authors treated the data: Within the assay, amplification of reference gene primers was used to estimate how many nucleated cells each sample contained. To quantify the absolute abundance of each unique TCRbeta CDR3 rearrangement, sequence reads were collapsed and filtered. Productive Simpson clonality was computed per sample as the square root of Simpson's diversity index over productive rearrangements. TCRdb retrieved this table from immuneACCESS and kept in-frame rearrangements only. Not all clones are present; in checked studies, unresolved V genes account for under half, and no reason is known for the remainder. Clonal size and the V and J genes are those of that table, whereas D and trimming came from the DNA. The sample records roughly 250,000 clones, 80% to 90% of which are singletons. The ten largest clonotypes hold over 3.5% of the sample.

Here is what the overall study found, with its caveats: The amount of clinical and demographic metadata varied by source and participant and was provided uncurated.

Sample: peripheral blood. The chain links TRBV7-2 with TRBJ1-5, and perhaps TRBD1 as D gene, on 5 matching bases. The origin of this receptor is a woman in her forties with acute or convalescent COVID-19. The CDR3 reads CASSFLQGGQPQHF. The bases read TGTGCCAGCAGCTTCCTCCAGGGAGGTCAGCCCCAGCATTTT.